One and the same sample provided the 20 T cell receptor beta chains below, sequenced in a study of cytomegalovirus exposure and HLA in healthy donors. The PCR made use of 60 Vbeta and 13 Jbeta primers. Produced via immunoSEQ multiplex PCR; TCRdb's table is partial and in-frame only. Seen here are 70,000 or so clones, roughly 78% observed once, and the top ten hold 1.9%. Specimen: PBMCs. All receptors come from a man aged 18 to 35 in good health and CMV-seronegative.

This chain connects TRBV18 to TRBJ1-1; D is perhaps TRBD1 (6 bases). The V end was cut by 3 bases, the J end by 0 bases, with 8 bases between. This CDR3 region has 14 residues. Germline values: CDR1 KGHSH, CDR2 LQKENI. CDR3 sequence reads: CASSPDSLNTEAFF. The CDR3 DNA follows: TGTGCCAGCTCACCGGACAGCTTGAACACTGAAGCTTTCTTT.

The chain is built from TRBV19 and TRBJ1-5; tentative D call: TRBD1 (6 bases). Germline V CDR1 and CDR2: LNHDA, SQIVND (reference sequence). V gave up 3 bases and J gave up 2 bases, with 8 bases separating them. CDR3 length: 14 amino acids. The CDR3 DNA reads TGTGCCAGTAGTATGGGGGCAGGCAATCAGCCCCAGCATTTT. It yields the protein CASSMGAGNQPQHF.

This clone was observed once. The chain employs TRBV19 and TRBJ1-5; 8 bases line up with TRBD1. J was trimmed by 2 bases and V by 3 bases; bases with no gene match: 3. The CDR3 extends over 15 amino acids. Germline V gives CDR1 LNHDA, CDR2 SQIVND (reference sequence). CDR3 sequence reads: CASSIPGGRNQPQHF. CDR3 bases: TGTGCCAGTAGTATCCCAGGGGGCCGCAATCAGCCCCAGCATTTT.

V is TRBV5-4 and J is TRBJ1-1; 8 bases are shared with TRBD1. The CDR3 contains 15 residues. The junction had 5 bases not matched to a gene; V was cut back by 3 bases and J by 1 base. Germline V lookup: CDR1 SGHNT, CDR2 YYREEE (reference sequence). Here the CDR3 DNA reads TGTGCCAGCAGCTCTACAGGGGGGGGGAACACTGAAGCTTTCTTT. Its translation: CASSSTGGGNTEAFF.

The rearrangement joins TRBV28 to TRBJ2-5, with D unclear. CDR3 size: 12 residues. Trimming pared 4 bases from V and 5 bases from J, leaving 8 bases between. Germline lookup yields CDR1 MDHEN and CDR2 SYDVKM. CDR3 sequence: CASSSYLETQYF. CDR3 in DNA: TGTGCCAGCAGTTCCTACCTTGAGACCCAGTACTTC.

CDR3 sequence: CASSQEVSRGEQFF. The CDR3 nucleotides are TGCGCCAGCAGCCAAGAAGTTTCGCGAGGAGAGCAGTTCTTC. V usage is TRBV4-3 and J usage is TRBJ2-1; D unclear. Germline V gene sequence: CDR1 LGHNA, CDR2 YSLEER. Trimming left V 0 bases short and J 10 bases short, with 13 bases between. The CDR3 has 14 amino acids.

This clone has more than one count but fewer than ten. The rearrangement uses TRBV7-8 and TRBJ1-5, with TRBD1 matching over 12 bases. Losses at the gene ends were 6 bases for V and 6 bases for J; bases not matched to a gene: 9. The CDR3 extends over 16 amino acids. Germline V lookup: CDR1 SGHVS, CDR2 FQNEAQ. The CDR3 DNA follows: TGTGCCAGCAGGCCCGGGACAGGGGGCGCAGGTCAGCCCCAGCATTTT. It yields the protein CASRPGTGGAGQPQHF.

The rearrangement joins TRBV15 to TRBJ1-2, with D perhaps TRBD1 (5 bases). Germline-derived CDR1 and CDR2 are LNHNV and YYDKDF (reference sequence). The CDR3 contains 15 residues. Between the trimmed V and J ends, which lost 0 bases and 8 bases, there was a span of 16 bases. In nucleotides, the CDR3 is TGTGCCACCAGCAGAGATTGGGCCGGGAGGGACGGCTACACCTTC. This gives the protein CATSRDWAGRDGYTF.

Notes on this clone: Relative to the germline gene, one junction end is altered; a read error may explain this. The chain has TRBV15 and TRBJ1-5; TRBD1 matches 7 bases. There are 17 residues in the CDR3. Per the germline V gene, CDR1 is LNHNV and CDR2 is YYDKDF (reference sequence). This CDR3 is CDTRPKQGSIPNQPQHF. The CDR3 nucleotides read TGTGACACCAGACCGAAACAGGGGTCAATTCCAAATCAGCCCCAGCATTTT.

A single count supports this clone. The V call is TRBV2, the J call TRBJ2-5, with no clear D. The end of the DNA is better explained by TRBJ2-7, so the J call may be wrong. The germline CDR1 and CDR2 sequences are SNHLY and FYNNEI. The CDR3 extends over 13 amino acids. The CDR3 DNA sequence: TGTGCCAGCAGTGAGCACCACTTCTACGAGCAGTACTTC. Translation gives CASSEHHFYEQYF.

Here the CDR3 reads CAISDNRGAYGYTF. The CDR3 DNA is TGTGCCATCAGTGACAACAGGGGAGCATATGGCTACACCTTC. This chain uses TRBV10-3 with TRBJ1-2, with 7 bases that match TRBD1. With V trimmed by 3 bases and J by 5 bases, 6 bases remained unmatched. The CDR3 length is 14 residues. Germline assignment: CDR1 ENHRY and CDR2 SYGVKD.

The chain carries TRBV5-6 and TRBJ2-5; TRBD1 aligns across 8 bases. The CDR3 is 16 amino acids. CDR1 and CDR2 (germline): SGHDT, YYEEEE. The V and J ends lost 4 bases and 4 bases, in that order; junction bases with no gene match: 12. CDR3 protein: CASSRLPAGGGETQYF. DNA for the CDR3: TGTGCCAGCAGCCGTTTGCCGGCAGGGGGCGGAGAGACCCAGTACTTC.

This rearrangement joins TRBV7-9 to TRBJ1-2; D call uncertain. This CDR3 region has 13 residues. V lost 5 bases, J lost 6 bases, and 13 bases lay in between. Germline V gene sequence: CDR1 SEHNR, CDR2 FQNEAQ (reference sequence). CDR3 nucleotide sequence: TGTGCCAGCAGCAAGTACGCCGAGGATGGCTACACCTTC. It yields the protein CASSKYAEDGYTF.

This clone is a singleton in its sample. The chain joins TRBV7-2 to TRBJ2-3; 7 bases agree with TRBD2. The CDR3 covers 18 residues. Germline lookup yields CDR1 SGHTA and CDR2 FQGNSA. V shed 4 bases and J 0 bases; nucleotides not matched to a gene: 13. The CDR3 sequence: CASSSFVPKAGSTDTQYF. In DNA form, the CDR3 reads TGTGCCAGCAGCTCATTTGTTCCCAAAGCGGGGAGCACAGATACGCAGTATTTT.

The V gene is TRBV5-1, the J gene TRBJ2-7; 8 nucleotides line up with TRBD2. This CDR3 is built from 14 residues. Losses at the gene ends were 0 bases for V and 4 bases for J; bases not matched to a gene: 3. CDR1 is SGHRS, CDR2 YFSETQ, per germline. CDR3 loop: CASSLDREGYEQYF. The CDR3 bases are TGCGCCAGCAGCTTGGACCGGGAGGGTTACGAGCAGTACTTC.

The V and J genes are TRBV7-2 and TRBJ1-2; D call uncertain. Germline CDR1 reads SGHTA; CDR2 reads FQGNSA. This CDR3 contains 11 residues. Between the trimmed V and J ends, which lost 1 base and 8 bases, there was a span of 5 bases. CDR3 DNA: TGTGCCAGCAGCTTAGGTCGGGGCTACACCTTC. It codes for CASSLGRGYTF.

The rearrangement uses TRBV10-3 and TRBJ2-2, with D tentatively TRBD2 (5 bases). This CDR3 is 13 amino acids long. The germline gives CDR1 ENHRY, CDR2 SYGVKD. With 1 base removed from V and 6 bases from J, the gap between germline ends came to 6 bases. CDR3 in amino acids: CAISELASGELFF. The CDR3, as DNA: TGTGCCATCAGTGAGTTAGCGTCCGGGGAGCTGTTTTTT.

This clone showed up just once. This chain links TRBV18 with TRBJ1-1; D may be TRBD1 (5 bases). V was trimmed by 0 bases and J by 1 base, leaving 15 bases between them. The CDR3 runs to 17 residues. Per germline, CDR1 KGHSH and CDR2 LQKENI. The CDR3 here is CASSPPGQGWENTEAFF. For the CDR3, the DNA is TGTGCCAGCTCACCACCGGGCCAGGGATGGGAGAACACTGAAGCTTTCTTT.

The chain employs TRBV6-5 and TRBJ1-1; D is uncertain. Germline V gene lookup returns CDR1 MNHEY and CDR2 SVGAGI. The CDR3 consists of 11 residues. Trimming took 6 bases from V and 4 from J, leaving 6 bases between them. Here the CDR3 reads CASRRGTEAFF. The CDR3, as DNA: TGTGCCAGCAGAAGAGGCACTGAAGCTTTCTTT.

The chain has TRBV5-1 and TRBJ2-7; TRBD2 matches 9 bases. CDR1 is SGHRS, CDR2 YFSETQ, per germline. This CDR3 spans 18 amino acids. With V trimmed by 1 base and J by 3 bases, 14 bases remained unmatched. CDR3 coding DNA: TGCGCCAGCAGCTTGACCCCCGGGCGGGGGGGTGGAAACTACGAGCAGTACTTC. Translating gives CASSLTPGRGGGNYEQYF.